The rows below give T cell receptor beta chains drawn from one sample of a study of T cells in Graves' hyperthyroidism and ophthalmopathy. TCRdb reanalysed the multiplex PCR reads using MiXCR and keeps one entry per CDR3 protein. Among 250,000 to 300,000 distinct CDR3 sequences listed, about 14% were seen once. The sample consisted of blood. These receptors were collected from a woman aged 30 to 39 with Graves' hyperthyroidism that later progressed to Graves' ophthalmopathy. Both conserved end residues are part of each CDR3. D genes are given only for firm matches. Size tells how often a clone was seen (once, few, many) or the class of an expanded clone, and some rows leave it out.

CDR3 DNA,CDR3 protein,J gene,clone size,V gene,D gene
TGCAGTGCTAAAACAGCGGGACCGCGGAGTGGCACCGGGGAGCTGTTTTTT,CSAKTAGPRSGTGELFF,TRBJ2-2,many,TRBV20-1,TRBD2
TGTGCCAGCAGCTTCGACAGGGTTCGGTACTTC,CASSFDRVRYF,TRBJ2-7,many,TRBV7-2,TRBD1
TGTGCCAGCACCACTCGACAGGGTCCCTCCAATCAGCCCCAGCATTTT,CASTTRQGPSNQPQHF,TRBJ1-5,many,TRBV6-1,TRBD1
TGTGCCAGCAGTGACAGGCTTACTAGCGGGAGGTCTGAGACCCAGTACTTC,CASSDRLTSGRSETQYF,TRBJ2-5,many,TRBV25-1,TRBD2
TGTGCCAGCATGGGGGACAGGGAAGATCAGCCCCAGCATTTT,CASMGDREDQPQHF,TRBJ1-5,.,TRBV7-9,TRBD1
TGTGCCAGCAGCTTGGTTGGAATTTCTTTCTACAATGAGCAGTTCTTC,CASSLVGISFYNEQFF,TRBJ2-1,many,TRBV7-9,.
TGCGCCAGCAGCCACGGCTTGACTAGCGGGAGGGCCCCCTTCTACGAGCAGTACTTC,CASSHGLTSGRAPFYEQYF,TRBJ2-7,few,TRBV4-3,TRBD2
TGTGCCAGCAGCTTAGCCGGGACAGGGAGGGACACTGAAGCTTTCTTT,CASSLAGTGRDTEAFF,TRBJ1-1,.,TRBV7-2,TRBD1
TGTGCCAGCTCAGCGCAGGGGGCTAGCGACGAGCAGTACTTC,CASSAQGASDEQYF,TRBJ2-7,many,TRBV18,TRBD1
TGCGCCAGCAGCCAAGATAGGACGACAGGGACTGAAGCTTTCTTT,CASSQDRTTGTEAFF,TRBJ1-1,many,TRBV4-3,TRBD1
TGTGCCAGCAGTTACTCGATTGTGCATGAGCAGTTCTTC,CASSYSIVHEQFF,TRBJ2-1,many,TRBV6-5,.
TGTGCCTGGAGTGTAATCACGCCAGGTGGAGCTTTCTTT,CAWSVITPGGAFF,TRBJ1-1,many,TRBV30,.
TGTGCCAGCAGTTTCACAGGGTCCTCAAGAGAGGCCCAGTACTTC,CASSFTGSSREAQYF,TRBJ2-5,.,TRBV6-5,.
TGTGCCTGGAGTGTAGGGCGGGTTAGCTCCTACAATGAGCAGTTCTTC,CAWSVGRVSSYNEQFF,TRBJ2-1,many,TRBV30,.
TGTGCCAGCAGCGCACCGGACGGCTATGGCTACACCTTC,CASSAPDGYGYTF,TRBJ1-2,many,TRBV9,.
TGTGCCAGCAGCTCCGGATCATCGGGAAACACCATATATTTT,CASSSGSSGNTIYF,TRBJ1-3,.,TRBV9,.
TGTGCCAGCAGCTTAGACGGCGGGGGACGACGTTCCTACAATGAGCAGTTCTTC,CASSLDGGGRRSYNEQFF,TRBJ2-1,many,TRBV7-2,TRBD2
TGTGCCAGCGTCGGGAGCGGTGAGCAGTTCTTC,CASVGSGEQFF,TRBJ2-1,many,TRBV27,.
TGTGCCAGCAGACCCGGACAGGCGGGGTACGGGGAGCTGTTTTTT,CASRPGQAGYGELFF,TRBJ2-2,many,TRBV7-9,.
TGTGCCAGTAAGCGGATCGGCGGTCAAGAGACCCAGTACTTC,CASKRIGGQETQYF,TRBJ2-5,.,TRBV19,.
TGTGCCTGGAGCGGGGGGGGAAACACTGAAGCTTTCTTT,CAWSGGGNTEAFF,TRBJ1-1,many,TRBV30,.
TGCAGCGTAACCGGGACTAGCGTGGCAGATACGCAGTATTTT,CSVTGTSVADTQYF,TRBJ2-3,few,TRBV29-1,TRBD2
TGTGCCATCAGTGAGTCGACTCAGCGGGAGGGCCTTGGAGCGACGCAGTATTTT,CAISESTQREGLGATQYF,TRBJ2-3,many,TRBV10-3,TRBD2
TGTGCCTGGAGTGTTCTGCAGGGTCACAATGAGCAGTTCTTC,CAWSVLQGHNEQFF,TRBJ2-1,many,TRBV30,.
TGCGCCAGCAGCCGGGGCCTGCCAGGAACGTTCGAGTTCATCGGAGCTTTCTTT,CASSRGLPGTFEFIGAFF,TRBJ1-1,many,TRBV5-1,.
TGTGCCAGTAGTATCGAAGGAGGGAACACTGAAGCTTTCTTT,CASSIEGGNTEAFF,TRBJ1-1,few,TRBV19,.
TGTGCCAGCACCGGGACGCTAGGCTTTAGTGCCTACGAGCAGTACTTC,CASTGTLGFSAYEQYF,TRBJ2-7,many,TRBV6-1,.
TGTGCCAGCTCCCGAGAGGGAGGGGGCACTGAAGCTTTCTTT,CASSREGGGTEAFF,TRBJ1-1,.,TRBV18,.
TGTGCCAGCAGCGGACAATGGGACAGATCACAGAACACTGAAGCTTTCTTT,CASSGQWDRSQNTEAFF,TRBJ1-1,many,TRBV7-2,TRBD1
TGCAGCGTAAATTTGGGACTAGCGGGAGGTCTAACTGGGGCTGAGCAGTTCTTC,CSVNLGLAGGLTGAEQFF,TRBJ2-1,.,TRBV29-1,TRBD2
TGTGCCAGTAGTCCTTGGACAGGGGATGAAAAACTGTTTTTT,CASSPWTGDEKLFF,TRBJ1-4,once,TRBV19,TRBD1
TGTGCCAGCAGACCGACAGGGGACTATGGCTACACCTTC,CASRPTGDYGYTF,TRBJ1-2,many,TRBV27,TRBD1
TGTGCCAGCAGCGTAGATGGAGGGCCCGACACCGGGGAGCTGTTTTTT,CASSVDGGPDTGELFF,TRBJ2-2,few,TRBV9,.
TGTGCCAGCAGCTTAACACTAGCGGGAGGGGGATACGAGCAGTACTTC,CASSLTLAGGGYEQYF,TRBJ2-7,many,TRBV11-2,TRBD2
TGTGCCAGCAGTTTATACAGGGCGGGCAATCAGCCCCAGCATTTT,CASSLYRAGNQPQHF,TRBJ1-5,.,TRBV27,.
TGTGCCAGCAGCCCCACCCGGTACCGACAGAACACCGGGGAGCTGTTTTTT,CASSPTRYRQNTGELFF,TRBJ2-2,many,TRBV7-9,.
TGTGCCAGTAGTACCCCGACTAGCGAGGGAGGATCGCATTACGAGCAGTACTTC,CASSTPTSEGGSHYEQYF,TRBJ2-7,few,TRBV19,TRBD2
TGTGCCACCAGTGGGGCAGGGGGCCACAATGAGCAGTTCTTC,CATSGAGGHNEQFF,TRBJ2-1,few,TRBV24-1,TRBD1
TGTGCCTGGAGTGTAGAGCTCTACGAGCAGTACTTC,CAWSVELYEQYF,TRBJ2-7,many,TRBV30,.
TGTGCCAGCAGCCTACAGGGGGCGTTATATCCTGAAGCTTTCTTT,CASSLQGALYPEAFF,TRBJ1-1,many,TRBV7-2,TRBD1
TGTGCCAGCAGTTACATACCAAGGGGAGTCGGCTATGGCTACACCTTC,CASSYIPRGVGYGYTF,TRBJ1-2,many,TRBV6-2/TRBV6-3,.
TGTGCCAGCACCCCGGGGGCCGCAAATGAGCAGTTCTTC,CASTPGAANEQFF,TRBJ2-1,many,TRBV5-5,.
TGTGCCAGCAGCCCGACTAGGCGAGACATTCAGTACTTC,CASSPTRRDIQYF,TRBJ2-4,many,TRBV12-3/TRBV12-4,.
TGTGCCGGCAGTTACTCGAAATTCCGCGCCATGGCAAGAGGCTACACCTTC,CAGSYSKFRAMARGYTF,TRBJ1-2,.,TRBV6-5,.
TGTGCCTGGAGTCAACTCCGGCCCCAGGGAGAGCAGTACTTC,CAWSQLRPQGEQYF,TRBJ2-7,many,TRBV30,.
TGTGCCAGCAGCGCGTATGGGGGGGATACGCAGTATTTT,CASSAYGGDTQYF,TRBJ2-3,.,TRBV11-2,.
TGTGCTAGTCAGGGCGTGGACACTGAAGCTTTCTTT,CASQGVDTEAFF,TRBJ1-1,few,TRBV12-5,.
TGCAGTGCTAGAGATCGGGATAGCGGGAGGCACTTCTCCTACGAGCAGTACTTC,CSARDRDSGRHFSYEQYF,TRBJ2-7,few,TRBV20-1,TRBD2
TGTGCCAGCAGCCAGGGGGACACTGAAGCTTTCTTT,CASSQGDTEAFF,TRBJ1-1,many,TRBV7-3,TRBD1
TGTGCCAGCAGCCTCAGTATCTTGACTGAAGCTTTCTTT,CASSLSILTEAFF,TRBJ1-1,many,TRBV6-1,.